This T cell receptor (beta chain) was captured by sequencing in a study of beta chain features in type 1 diabetes. Study summary: The study examined about 100,000,000 sorted cells across all samples.

General observations from the study: Insertions at VDJ junctions were less frequent in type 1 diabetes patients. These patients also deleted more nucleotides at the same junctions. PCR might favor shorter templates, but any such skew would affect patients and controls equally.

Sequencing targeted expressed TCRB transcripts, as all isolated RNA had been reverse transcribed. TCRdb's copy holds only in-frame clones and misses some; the assay was immunoSEQ multiplex PCR. This table has 250,000 to 400,000 clones, less than 15% appearing once. V lost 1 base and J lost 7; bases outside the gene matches: 7. The germline V gene has CDR1 KGHSH and CDR2 LQKENI. The CDR3 runs to 15 residues. A few counts support this clone. The antigen is undetermined. This chain links TRBV18 with TRBJ1-5; TRBD1 matches 7 bases. Sequencing input: central memory CD4+ T cells from blood. The TCR comes from a man in his thirties or forties in good health. The CDR3 sequence: CASSPQGQVKQPQHF. The CDR3 nucleotides are TGTGCCAGCTCACCACAAGGACAGGTTAAACAGCCCCAGCATTTT.